The rows below give T cell receptor beta chains drawn from one sample of a study of read filtering for tumor transcriptome and immune sequencing. Each CDR3 protein is one row after TCRdb ran MiXCR on the reads. The profile shows tens of thousands of distinct CDR3 sequences, roughly an eighth of them singletons. Sequenced input: a population of CD138-negative cells sorted from bone marrow. These receptor sequences come from a donor at least 40 years old with multiple myeloma. Both conserved end residues are part of each CDR3. A D gene is named only where the DNA matches it firmly. Expanded clones get a size class; other rows say once, few or many, or leave the size out.

clone_size	j_call	d_call	v_call	cdr3_nt	cdr3_aa
many	TRBJ2-3	.	TRBV23-1	TGCGCCAGCAGTCAATCAAATTCCTTCATAGGGACAGATACGCAGTATTTT	CASSQSNSFIGTDTQYF
.	TRBJ1-3	.	TRBV14	TGTGCCAGCAGCCGAGGGTCTGGAAACACCATATATTTT	CASSRGSGNTIYF
many	TRBJ2-3	TRBD2	TRBV28	TGTGCCAGCGTCCCTAGCGGGAGCACAGATACGCAGTATTTT	CASVPSGSTDTQYF
many	TRBJ2-1	.	TRBV29-1	TGCAGCGTTGAGGCGGGTACGCTGGGTGAGCAGTTCTTC	CSVEAGTLGEQFF
many	TRBJ1-1	.	TRBV5-1	TGCGCCAGCAGCTTGGCGGGGTCGGCTGAAGCTTTCTTT	CASSLAGSAEAFF
many	TRBJ2-5	TRBD2	TRBV29-1	TGCAGCGTTGGGGGGGGAGTCGGAGAGACCCAGTACTTC	CSVGGGVGETQYF
many	TRBJ2-3	.	TRBV20-1	TGCAGTGCTTCCAGGGTAGGGGATACGCAGTATTTT	CSASRVGDTQYF
many	TRBJ2-7	.	TRBV4-2	TGTGCCAGCAGCCAAGATGGGGACACTTCCGACGAGCAGTACTTC	CASSQDGDTSDEQYF
few	TRBJ2-1	TRBD2	TRBV2	TGTGCCAGCAGGAGAACTAGCGGGACCTACAATGAGCAGTTCTTC	CASRRTSGTYNEQFF
many	TRBJ2-7	TRBD1	TRBV3-1	TGTGCCAGCAGCCGACAGGGCTACGAGCAGTACTTC	CASSRQGYEQYF
many	TRBJ2-4	.	TRBV28	TGTGCCAGCCCCGACAGTGGAGGCATTCAGTACTTC	CASPDSGGIQYF
many	TRBJ2-1	.	TRBV28	TGTGCCAGCAGACCGGGACATACCTACAATGAGCAGTTCTTC	CASRPGHTYNEQFF
many	TRBJ2-1	TRBD1	TRBV29-1	TGCAGCGTAACTACAGGGGGCATCTCCTACAATGAGCAGTTCTTC	CSVTTGGISYNEQFF
many	TRBJ2-2	.	TRBV18	TGTGCCAGCTCACCCCAAAACACCGGGGAGCTGTTTTTT	CASSPQNTGELFF
many	TRBJ1-1	TRBD1	TRBV7-9	TGTGCCAGCAGCCACGACAGGGCCTCCACTGAAGCTTTCTTT	CASSHDRASTEAFF
many	TRBJ2-2	.	TRBV6-5	TGTGCCAGCAGCCCAGTCGGTTCTTACGGGGAGCTGTTTTTT	CASSPVGSYGELFF
many	TRBJ1-2	.	TRBV12-3/TRBV12-4	TGTGCCAGCAGTTTCCGATGGGGTGATGATGGCTACACCTTC	CASSFRWGDDGYTF
many	TRBJ2-1	TRBD2	TRBV5-6	TGTGCCAGCAGCTTGGTTTTTGTAGCGGGAACAAAGCAGTTCTTC	CASSLVFVAGTKQFF
.	TRBJ2-1	TRBD2	TRBV20-1	TGCAGTGCTAGAGCCAGAAGCGGGAGGCCCATTTTC	CSARARSGRPIF
many	TRBJ2-7	TRBD2	TRBV20-1	TGCAGTGCTAGCCCCGGGACTAGCGCCACCTACGAGCAGTACTTC	CSASPGTSATYEQYF
few	TRBJ2-6	TRBD1	TRBV11-2	TGTGCCAGCAGCTCAAGACTGCGGACAGGGGGGTCCGGGGCCAACGTCCTGACTTTC	CASSSRLRTGGSGANVLTF
many	TRBJ2-7	TRBD2	TRBV4-2	TGTGCCAGCAGCCAAGGGCTAGCGGGAGTCTACGAGCAGTACTTC	CASSQGLAGVYEQYF
few	TRBJ2-1	.	TRBV5-1	TGCGCCAGCAGCTTGGCCCTCAGCGGACCCTACAATGAGCAGTTCTTC	CASSLALSGPYNEQFF
many	TRBJ2-2	.	TRBV27	TGTGCCAGTAGACACACTGGCGGGGAGCTGTTTTTT	CASRHTGGELFF
many	TRBJ1-1	.	TRBV29-1	TGCAGCGTTGTAAGGACTGAAGCTTTCTTT	CSVVRTEAFF
many	TRBJ2-5	TRBD1	TRBV11-2	TGTGCCAGCAGCTTCCCGCGGGGACAGGGGGAGACCCAGTACTTC	CASSFPRGQGETQYF
many	TRBJ2-1	TRBD1	TRBV12-3/TRBV12-4	TGTGCCAGCAGTCCGAGGACAGGGAGCTCCTACAATGAGCAGTTCTTC	CASSPRTGSSYNEQFF
.	TRBJ2-1	.	TRBV28	TGTGCCAGCAGATTATCTAGAAGGGGGAGGGGGCTTTACTACAATGAGCAGTTCTTC	CASRLSRRGRGLYYNEQFF
.	TRBJ2-2	TRBD2	TRBV20-1	TGCAGTGCCCAAGGGAGGGTCCTAATGAACACCGGGGAGCTGTTTTTT	CSAQGRVLMNTGELFF
.	TRBJ2-5	TRBD1	TRBV20-1	TGCAGTGCTCCTCTGACAGGGGGAACGGAGACCCAGTACTTC	CSAPLTGGTETQYF
medium-sized	TRBJ2-3	TRBD1	TRBV20-1	TGCAGTGTCCCGGGACAGACCACAGATACGCAGTATTTT	CSVPGQTTDTQYF
many	TRBJ2-5	.	TRBV5-5	TGTGCCAGCAGCGCCCAGGGGGGAGGGGCAACCCAGTACTTC	CASSAQGGGATQYF
many	TRBJ2-6	TRBD1	TRBV6-1	TGTGCCAGCACCAAGACAGGGGGCCCTGGGGCCAACGTCCTGACTTTC	CASTKTGGPGANVLTF
many	TRBJ2-2	.	TRBV20-1	TGCAGTGCCTCTATCGACACCACCGGGGAGCTGTTTTTT	CSASIDTTGELFF
medium-sized	TRBJ1-1	.	TRBV28	TGTGCCAGCAGTCCCCACCGGGAGTACTCTGAAGCTTTCTTT	CASSPHREYSEAFF
many	TRBJ2-2	.	TRBV9	TGTGCCAGCAGCCCTCGCGGTGGCGGGGAGCTGTTTTTT	CASSPRGGGELFF
once	TRBJ2-5	.	TRBV2	TGTGCCAGCAGGCAGGGCGAGGGAGAGACCCAGTACTTC	CASRQGEGETQYF
few	TRBJ2-3	.	TRBV7-8	TGTGCCAGCAGCTTAAGGAGTAGCGGACCCACAGATACGCAGTATTTT	CASSLRSSGPTDTQYF
many	TRBJ2-7	TRBD1	TRBV20-1	TGCAGTGCTAGAAACCCCCGGGACAGGGGCTACGAGCAGTACTTC	CSARNPRDRGYEQYF
.	TRBJ2-1	.	TRBV5-1	TGCGTCAGCAGCGCTAGCATGGGTGAGCAGTTCTTC	CVSSASMGEQFF
many	TRBJ1-2	.	TRBV5-1	TGCGCCAGCAGCTTGGGGTCGGGGTTAAACTATGGCTACACCTTC	CASSLGSGLNYGYTF
many	TRBJ2-2	TRBD2	TRBV7-8	TGTGCCAGCAGCTTAGGGCGACTAGCGGGAGCTGAAGACGGGGAGCTGTTTTTT	CASSLGRLAGAEDGELFF
many	TRBJ1-2	.	TRBV5-1	TGCGCCAGCAGCCCTTCCGGGACCTTTACTTATGGCTACACCTTC	CASSPSGTFTYGYTF